This paragraph covers one T cell receptor beta chain sequence. The sample comes from a study of blood T cell repertoires in COVID-19. The table came from immunoSEQ multiplex PCR; TCRdb's copy has only in-frame clones and leaves some out. The table lists fewer than 300,000 clones, 90% of them singletons, with roughly 1.1% in the top ten. The germline gives CDR1 SQVTM, CDR2 ANQGSEA. This CDR3 contains 12 residues. Trimming cost V 4 bases and J 7 bases, with 10 bases left between them. This receptor was identified in a woman younger than 45 who had recovered from COVID-19. The sample taken for sequencing was PBMCs or T cells enriched from blood (not recorded which). The chain employs TRBV29-1 and TRBJ2-2; D is perhaps TRBD2 (5 bases). In nucleotides, the CDR3 is TGCAGCGTTGCGAGGGCTCTCGGGGAGCTGTTTTTT. This sequence encodes CSVARALGELFF.